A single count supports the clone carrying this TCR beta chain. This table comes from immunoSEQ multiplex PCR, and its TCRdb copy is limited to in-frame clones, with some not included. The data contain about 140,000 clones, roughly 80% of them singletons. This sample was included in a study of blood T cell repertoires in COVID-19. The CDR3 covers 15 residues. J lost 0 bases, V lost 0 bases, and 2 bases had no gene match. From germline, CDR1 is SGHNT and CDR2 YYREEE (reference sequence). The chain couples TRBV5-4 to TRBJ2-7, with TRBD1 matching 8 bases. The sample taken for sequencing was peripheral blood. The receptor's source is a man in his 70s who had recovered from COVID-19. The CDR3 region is CASSLGTGSSYEQYF. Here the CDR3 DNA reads TGTGCCAGCAGCTTGGGGACAGGGAGCTCCTACGAGCAGTACTTC. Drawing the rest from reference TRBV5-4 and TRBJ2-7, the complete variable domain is ETGVTQSPTHLIKTRGQQVTLRCSSQSGHNTVSWYQQALGQGPQFIFQYYREEENGRGNFPPRFSGLQFPNYSSELNVNALELDDSALYLCASSLGTGSSYEQYFGPGTRLTVT.